This T cell receptor (beta chain) appears in the sequencing data of a study of T cells in women clearing cervical HPV infection. Study outcomes and limitations: Associations may precede or follow infection; HPV-specific or memory T cells were not isolated.

All participants had a single incident cervical HPV16 infection, and prevalent HPV16 infections were excluded. Profiled with immunoSEQ multiplex PCR; TCRdb holds only in-frame clones, not every one. This sample's table has 25,000 to 35,000 clones. With 0 bases removed from V and 1 base from J, the gap between germline ends came to 6 bases. Germline values: CDR1 SGDLS, CDR2 YYNGEE. The CDR3 loop spans 14 amino acids. With respect to this clone: Its antigen is undetermined. The sequence runs out 3 residues before the end of the CDR3; the remainder is reconstructed from the germline J gene.

The chain employs TRBV9 and TRBJ2-3; D uncertain. The source of this sequence is a woman between 18 and 75 years old with a cervical HPV16 infection that either progressed to CIN3+ or cleared (not recorded which). Material: blood buffy coat. CDR3 DNA (partial): TGTGCCAGCAGCGTAGTTAGCCGCACAGATACG. It codes for CASSVVSRTDT. The whole CDR3 reads CASSVVSRTDTQYF.